This T cell receptor beta chain was found in a study of T cell repertoires in cytomegalovirus infection. The wider study: CMV epitopes that were recently identified and HLA-C-restricted were used alongside well-studied HLA-B-restricted ones.

V was cut by 6 bases and J by 1 base, with 4 bases left in between. This CDR3 spans 11 amino acids. Germline V CDR1 and CDR2: MNHNY, SVGAGI (reference sequence). TCRdb reprocessed the reads with MiXCR, giving one entry per CDR3 protein. The table has about 360,000 distinct CDR3 sequences, just under 35% seen once. With respect to this clonotype: Its antigen is unidentified. Being one base from a much bigger clone, this may be a read error.

The gene calls are TRBV6-6 and TRBJ2-7, with D unresolved. This TCR derives from a human donor in good health (CMV status not recorded). Some clones in this sample may be carry-over from other donors' samples. The starting material was cultured PBMCs, obtained from culture after CMV antigen stimulation. Here the CDR3 DNA reads TGTGCCAGCAGCCAGTCCTACGAGCAGTACGTC. It codes for CASSQSYEQYV.